The entry below describes one T cell receptor beta chain. Its antigen remains unidentified. No much larger clone exists at a distance of one base, and base qualities are not known. Counted from cysteine to phenylalanine, this CDR3 has 14 amino acids. CDR3 DNA is the only sequence kept; it has 42 bases, read in frame from the first base. Here V drops 5 bases and J drops 6 bases, and the junction holds 7 bases not matched to any gene. CDR1 and CDR2 (SNHLY, FYNNEI) derive from the germline V gene. Enrolling through a virtual design, the prospective study's participants ranged in age from roughly 18 to 90 years and lived across about two dozen United States geographic areas. In the prospective study, cohorts were assigned on the basis of participant-reported clinical history obtained from a screening survey and a study questionnaire. For ImmuneRACE Cohort 3, a participant was defined as recovered based on two consecutive negative NP/OP PCR tests, clearance by a healthcare professional, or resolution of symptoms. In the prospective study, mobile phlebotomists collected whole blood, serum and a nasopharyngeal or oropharyngeal swab from each participant. Prospective study participants could optionally give additional blood draws and questionnaires over an approximately 2-month period. Blood samples from the prospective study were shipped frozen or at room temperature prior to DNA extraction.

The immunoSEQ Assay, a bias-controlled multiplex PCR, was used to amplify TCRbeta CDR3 regions from genomic DNA. As for the authors' bioinformatics: Nucleated cell counts per sample were estimated from amplification of reference gene primers within the assay. To quantify the absolute abundance of each unique TCRbeta CDR3 rearrangement, sequence reads were collapsed and filtered. For each sample, productive Simpson clonality was calculated by taking the square root of Simpson's diversity index across productive rearrangements. In TCRdb, the immuneACCESS table is reduced to in-frame sequences with V and J assigned. These tables do not hold every clone; where another copy was compared, an unresolved V gene accounts for under half, and the others remain unexplained. V and J calls and clone size are as listed in that table; D and trimming were resolved from the DNA. Present in this sample are under 250,000 clones, approximately 84% of which were seen just once. The ten top clones hold under 2% of the sample.

The data belong to a study of blood T cell repertoires in COVID-19 (dated by TCRdb to the early 2020s). Study-wide context: The collaborator samples originated in the United States, Italy and Spain and spanned the acute and convalescent phases of COVID-19. Where available, HLA class I and class II types were taken from metadata supplied by the sample provider and were not determined by assay-based typing. The material from the prospective study consisted of cDNA or gDNA derived from T cells, B-cell-depleted T cells, or PBMCs. The repertoires were made available in a free public database intended to serve as a resource for research on the immune response to SARS-CoV-2. The samples were drawn from two sources: the first 160 participants of the ongoing ImmuneRACE study, and about 1,300 subjects contributed by 6 global collaborators. Deeply sampled blood TCRbeta repertoires from subjects exposed to, actively infected with, or recovered from COVID-19 were included in the dataset. Sample metadata almost always included a de-identified subject ID, COVID-19 status, age in years and sex.

On the study overall, not on this receptor specifically: The quantity of clinical and demographic metadata differed by source and by participant and was supplied without curation.

This chain joins TRBV2 to TRBJ1-5; 7 central bases correspond to TRBD1. The sequenced sample was PBMCs or T cells enriched from blood (not recorded which). The receptor was isolated from a man aged 55 to 70 who had recovered from COVID-19. The sequenced DNA is TGTGCCAGCAGTTTGGGGACAGAACGTCAGCCCCAGCATTTT. This gives the protein CASSLGTERQPQHF.